This entry lists 18 T cell receptor beta chains sequenced from one sample in a study of T cell responses to AZD1222 COVID-19 vaccine. Sequenced by immunoSEQ multiplex PCR; TCRdb stores in-frame clones only, minus some. The sample consists of about 220,000 clones, approximately 94% of them appearing once. The sequenced sample was peripheral blood, obtained on day 0 of MenACWY control vaccination. These receptor sequences come from an adult in good health.

The V call is TRBV5-1, the J call TRBJ1-4, with unresolved D. There are 14 residues in the CDR3. Germline values: CDR1 SGHRS, CDR2 YFSETQ. Trimming took 4 bases from V and 0 from J, leaving 7 bases between them. DNA for the CDR3: TGCGCCAGCAGCGATTCCGCAACTAATGAAAAACTGTTTTTT. It encodes CASSDSATNEKLFF.

This chain joins TRBV5-6 and TRBJ1-2; TRBD1 is a possible D gene (5 bases). Per germline, CDR1 SGHDT and CDR2 YYEEEE. Trimming removed 4 bases at V and 8 bases at J, with 18 bases between. CDR3 size: 14 residues. CDR3: CASSIIGAREGYTF. The CDR3 DNA reads TGTGCCAGCAGCATAATAGGGGCGCGGGAAGGCTACACCTTC.

This chain links TRBV6-6 with TRBJ2-1; maybe TRBD2 (5 bases). Germline loops: CDR1 MNHNY, CDR2 SVGAGI (reference sequence). Trimming left V 6 bases short and J 5 bases short, with 11 bases between. CDR3 length equals 13 residues. CDR3 in DNA: TGTGCCAGCAGCGGGCTAGCAGACAATGAGCAGTTCTTC. Translating it yields CASSGLADNEQFF.

Written as DNA, the CDR3 is TGTGCCAGCAGTTCCGCCCTAGCGGGGGGACGAGAGACCCAGTACTTC. Translation gives CASSSALAGGRETQYF. The chain links TRBV6-6 to TRBJ2-5, with TRBD2 matching 11 bases. In germline, CDR1 is MNHNY, CDR2 SVGAGI (reference sequence). V lost 4 bases and J lost 4; bases outside the gene matches: 8. CDR3 length equals 16 residues.

The rearrangement joins TRBV5-1 to TRBJ1-2; 7 bases match TRBD1. CDR3 length equals 14 residues. V lost 5 bases, J lost 0 bases, and 4 bases stayed unmatched. Germline CDR1 is SGHRS and CDR2 is YFSETQ. The CDR3 region has the DNA TGCGCCAGCAGGGGACAGTCAGCTAACTATGGCTACACCTTC. This gives the protein CASRGQSANYGYTF.

V and J are TRBV7-9 and TRBJ1-4, with 7 bases that match TRBD1. The CDR3 length is 14 residues. V lost 5 bases to trimming and J lost 6 bases; unmatched junction nucleotides: 6. Germline loops: CDR1 SEHNR, CDR2 FQNEAQ (reference sequence). CDR3: CASSPRDRYEKLFF. The CDR3 DNA reads as TGTGCCAGCAGCCCGCGGGACAGATATGAAAAACTGTTTTTT.

The CDR3 sequence: CSHLGVGKTQYF. The DNA for the CDR3 is TGCAGCCATCTGGGTGTTGGGAAGACCCAGTACTTC. The rearrangement links TRBV29-1 to TRBJ2-5; D remains ambiguous. Germline V gene data show CDR1 as SQVTM and CDR2 as ANQGSEA. The CDR3 loop spans 12 amino acids. V was shortened by 8 bases and J by 6 bases, with 16 bases between the two germline ends.

This clone has only one observation. The chain is built from TRBV15 and TRBJ2-2; D is ambiguous. CDR3 size: 14 residues. The germline V gene encodes CDR1 LNHNV and CDR2 YYDKDF (reference sequence). The V end was cut by 5 bases, the J end by 5 bases, with 12 bases between. The CDR3 here is CATSRAEYTGELFF. CDR3 nucleotides: TGTGCCACCAGCCGAGCCGAATATACCGGGGAGCTGTTTTTT.

This sequence joins TRBV27 and TRBJ2-1; 10 nucleotides align to TRBD2. The CDR3 extends over 17 amino acids. Germline CDR1 reads MNHEY; CDR2 reads SMNVEV (reference sequence). V shed 6 bases and J 8 bases; nucleotides not matched to a gene: 16. In DNA, the CDR3 is TGTGCCAGCAGAGGCCTCCGTGAGCGGGGGGGCCTGTATGAGCAGTTCTTC. It encodes CASRGLRERGGLYEQFF.

This clone was seen once. The V gene is TRBV19, the J gene TRBJ1-1; no clear D gene. The CDR3 has 14 amino acids. Germline CDR1 is LNHDA and CDR2 is SQIVND (reference sequence). The V end lost 3 bases, the J end lost 3 bases, and 11 bases lay between the germline ends. CDR3 sequence reads: CASSIIRWDTEAFF. In nucleotides, the CDR3 is TGTGCCAGTAGTATTATACGGTGGGACACTGAAGCTTTCTTT.

The chain combines TRBV6-2 or TRBV6-3 with TRBJ2-7, with D possibly matching TRBD1 (6 bases). Germline CDR1 is MNHEY and CDR2 is SVGEGT. V dropped 5 bases and J dropped 3 bases, with 11 bases sitting between them. CDR3 size: 13 residues. DNA for the CDR3: TGTGCCAGCAGTCCCCGGACAGTCTACGAGCAGTACTTC. Translating gives CASSPRTVYEQYF.

This rearrangement joins TRBV2 to TRBJ1-2; 7 bases line up with TRBD1. The CDR3 length is 14 residues. Unmatched junction bases numbered 6, after V lost 5 bases and J lost 3 bases. Germline loops: CDR1 SNHLY, CDR2 FYNNEI. The CDR3 DNA is TGTGCCAGCAGTCGACAAGGGGGCCACTATGGCTACACCTTC. This gives the protein CASSRQGGHYGYTF.

The rearrangement uses TRBV6-1 and TRBJ2-1; D may match TRBD1 or TRBD2 (5 bases each). Looked up from germline, CDR1 is MNHNS and CDR2 is SASEGT. There are 14 residues in the CDR3. The germline V and J ends were trimmed by 5 bases and 2 bases, with 10 bases remaining between them. The CDR3 here is CASSRPGPYNEQFF. In nucleotides, the CDR3 is TGTGCCAGCAGTCGCCCGGGGCCCTACAATGAGCAGTTCTTC.

The genes are TRBV28 and TRBJ1-3; no reliable D call. Looked up from germline, CDR1 is MDHEN and CDR2 is SYDVKM. V lost 3 bases and J 8 bases, leaving 11 bases between the germline ends. The length of the CDR3 is 13 residues. The CDR3 sequence: CASSFRATDTIYF. Here the CDR3 DNA reads TGTGCCAGCAGTTTTAGGGCCACAGACACCATATATTTT.

The chain combines TRBV29-1 with TRBJ1-1; 8 nucleotides agree with TRBD1. Germline-derived CDR1 and CDR2 are SQVTM and ANQGSEA. Trimming took 6 bases from V and 1 from J; bases not matched to a gene: 7. This CDR3 has 14 amino acids. CDR3 sequence reads: CSVHPGTGNTEAFF. CDR3 nucleotides: TGCAGCGTACACCCGGGGACAGGGAACACTGAAGCTTTCTTT.

Here the CDR3 reads CASKKQGYSPLHF. The CDR3 nucleotides read TGTGCCAGCAAGAAGCAGGGGTATTCACCCCTCCACTTT. The genes are TRBV2 and TRBJ1-6; tentative D call: TRBD1 (6 bases). Germline V lookup: CDR1 SNHLY, CDR2 FYNNEI. This CDR3 comprises 13 residues. Trimming took off 7 bases at V and 8 bases at J, with 12 bases between the two ends.

The chain couples TRBV12-3 or TRBV12-4 to TRBJ1-2, with D tentatively TRBD1 (5 bases). The V end lost 3 bases, the J end lost 5 bases, and 10 bases lay between the germline ends. This CDR3 has 13 residues. CDR3 in amino acids: CASSLGLGYGYTF. As DNA, the CDR3 is TGTGCCAGCAGTTTGGGACTCGGATATGGCTACACCTTC.

The gene calls are TRBV4-3 and TRBJ1-4; D is possibly TRBD1 (6 bases). This CDR3 region has 15 residues. The V end was cut by 0 bases, the J end by 5 bases, with 10 bases between. Germline values: CDR1 LGHNA, CDR2 YSLEER. The CDR3 reads CASSQDYQGNEKLFF. The CDR3 DNA sequence: TGCGCCAGCAGCCAAGATTACCAGGGGAATGAAAAACTGTTTTTT.